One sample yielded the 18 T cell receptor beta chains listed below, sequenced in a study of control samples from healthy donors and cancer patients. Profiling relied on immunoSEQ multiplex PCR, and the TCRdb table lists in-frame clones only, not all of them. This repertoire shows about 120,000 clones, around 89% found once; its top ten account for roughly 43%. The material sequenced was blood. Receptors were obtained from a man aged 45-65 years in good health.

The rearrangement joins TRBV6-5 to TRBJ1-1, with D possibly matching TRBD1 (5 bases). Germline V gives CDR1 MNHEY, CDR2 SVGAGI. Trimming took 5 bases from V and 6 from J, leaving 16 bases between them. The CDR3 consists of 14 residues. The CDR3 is CASSPRGGKAEAFF. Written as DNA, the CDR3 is TGTGCCAGCAGTCCTCGGGGGGGAAAGGCTGAAGCTTTCTTT.

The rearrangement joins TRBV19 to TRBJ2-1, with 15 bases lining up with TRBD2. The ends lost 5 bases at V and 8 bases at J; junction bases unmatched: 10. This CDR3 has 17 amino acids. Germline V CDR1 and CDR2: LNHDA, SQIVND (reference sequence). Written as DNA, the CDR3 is TGTGCCAGTAGTCTGCCCGGGACTAGCGGGGGGAAAGATGAGCAGTTCTTC. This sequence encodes CASSLPGTSGGKDEQFF. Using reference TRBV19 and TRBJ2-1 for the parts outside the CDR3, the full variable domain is DGGITQSPKYLFRKEGQNVTLSCEQNLNHDAMYWYRQDPGQGLRLIYYSQIVNDFQKGDIAEGYSVSREKKESFPLTVTSAQKNPTAFYLCASSLPGTSGGKDEQFFGPGTRLTVL.

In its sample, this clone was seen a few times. The CDR3 is CASRRAPNYGYTF. DNA of the CDR3: TGTGCCAGCAGACGGGCCCCTAACTATGGCTACACCTTC. This sequence joins TRBV12-3 or TRBV12-4 and TRBJ1-2; D is unclear. Trimming pared 6 bases from V and 0 bases from J, leaving 8 bases between. The CDR3 sequence is 13 residues long.

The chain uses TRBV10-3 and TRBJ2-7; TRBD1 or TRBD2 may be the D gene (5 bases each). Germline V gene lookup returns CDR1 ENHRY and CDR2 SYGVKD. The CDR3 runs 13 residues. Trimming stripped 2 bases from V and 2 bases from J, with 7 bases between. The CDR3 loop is CAISEVGPYEQYF. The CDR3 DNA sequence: TGTGCCATCAGTGAGGTGGGACCCTACGAGCAGTACTTC.

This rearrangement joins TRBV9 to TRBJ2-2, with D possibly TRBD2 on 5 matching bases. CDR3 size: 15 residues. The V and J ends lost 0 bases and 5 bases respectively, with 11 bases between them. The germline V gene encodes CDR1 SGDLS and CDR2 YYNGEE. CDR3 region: CASSVAGGLTGELFF. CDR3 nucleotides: TGTGCCAGCAGCGTAGCTGGCGGGCTGACCGGGGAGCTGTTTTTT.

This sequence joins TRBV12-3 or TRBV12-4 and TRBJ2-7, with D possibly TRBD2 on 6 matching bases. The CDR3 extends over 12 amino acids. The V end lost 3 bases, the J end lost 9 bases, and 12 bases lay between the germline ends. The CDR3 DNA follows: TGTGCCAGCAGTTTGCGGGACCACTTGCAGTACTTC. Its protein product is CASSLRDHLQYF.

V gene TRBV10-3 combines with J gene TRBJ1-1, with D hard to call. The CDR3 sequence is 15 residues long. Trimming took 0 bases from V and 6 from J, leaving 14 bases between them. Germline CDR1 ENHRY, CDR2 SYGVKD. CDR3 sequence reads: CAISESRMTGSEAFF. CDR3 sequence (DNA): TGTGCCATCAGTGAGTCGAGAATGACTGGGTCTGAAGCTTTCTTT.

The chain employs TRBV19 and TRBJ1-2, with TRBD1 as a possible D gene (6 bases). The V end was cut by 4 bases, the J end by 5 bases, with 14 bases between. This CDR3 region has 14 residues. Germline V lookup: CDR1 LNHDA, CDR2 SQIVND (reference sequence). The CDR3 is CASSTQTGPYGYTF. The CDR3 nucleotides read TGTGCCAGTAGTACTCAGACAGGACCATATGGCTACACCTTC. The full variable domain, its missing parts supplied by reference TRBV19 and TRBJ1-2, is DGGITQSPKYLFRKEGQNVTLSCEQNLNHDAMYWYRQDPGQGLRLIYYSQIVNDFQKGDIAEGYSVSREKKESFPLTVTSAQKNPTAFYLCASSTQTGPYGYTFGSGTRLTVV.

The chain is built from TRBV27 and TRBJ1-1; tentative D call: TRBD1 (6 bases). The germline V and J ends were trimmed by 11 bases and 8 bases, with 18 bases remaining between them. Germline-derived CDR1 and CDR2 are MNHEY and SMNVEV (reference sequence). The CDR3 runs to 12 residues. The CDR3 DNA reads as TGTGCCTCCGGCCGGGGGCTCCCCGAAGCTTTCTTT. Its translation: CASGRGLPEAFF.

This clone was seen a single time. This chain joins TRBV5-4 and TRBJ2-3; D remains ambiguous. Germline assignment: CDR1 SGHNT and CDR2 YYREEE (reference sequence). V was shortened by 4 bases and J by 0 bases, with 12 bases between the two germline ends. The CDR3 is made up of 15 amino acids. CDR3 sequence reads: CASSVPGSSTDTQYF. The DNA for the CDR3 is TGTGCCAGCAGCGTACCAGGCTCTAGCACAGATACGCAGTATTTT.

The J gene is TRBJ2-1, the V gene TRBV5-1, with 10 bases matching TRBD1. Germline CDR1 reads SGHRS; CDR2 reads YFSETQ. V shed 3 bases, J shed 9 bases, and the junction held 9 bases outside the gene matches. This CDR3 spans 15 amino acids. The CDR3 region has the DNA TGCGCCAGCAGCTCTGGACAGGGGGTGAGTGGTGAGCAGTTCTTC. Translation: CASSSGQGVSGEQFF.

The CDR3 coding sequence is TGTGCCAGCAGCTTAGCCGCGGGATCCCGGGATTCACCCCTCCACTTT. Its translation: CASSLAAGSRDSPLHF. The rearrangement joins TRBV11-2 to TRBJ1-6; D remains unclear. CDR1 SGHAT and CDR2 FQNNGV come from the germline V gene. This CDR3 region has 16 residues. Trimming stripped 1 base from V and 8 bases from J, with 15 bases between.

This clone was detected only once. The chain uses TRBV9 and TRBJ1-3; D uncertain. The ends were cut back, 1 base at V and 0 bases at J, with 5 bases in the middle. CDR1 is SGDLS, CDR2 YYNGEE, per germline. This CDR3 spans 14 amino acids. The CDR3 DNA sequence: TGTGCCAGCAGCGTACACCTCTCTGGAAACACCATATATTTT. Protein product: CASSVHLSGNTIYF.

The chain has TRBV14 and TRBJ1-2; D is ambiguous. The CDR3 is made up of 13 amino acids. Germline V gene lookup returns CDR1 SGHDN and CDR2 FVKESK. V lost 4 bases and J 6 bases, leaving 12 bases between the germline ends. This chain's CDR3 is CASSRLNRNGYTF. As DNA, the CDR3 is TGTGCCAGCAGCCGCCTTAACAGAAATGGCTACACCTTC. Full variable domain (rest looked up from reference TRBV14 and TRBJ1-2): EAGVTQFPSHSVIEKGQTVTLRCDPISGHDNLYWYRRVMGKEIKFLLHFVKESKQDESGMPNNRFLAERTGGTYSTLKVQPAELEDSGVYFCASSRLNRNGYTFGSGTRLTVV.

The CDR3 DNA is TGTGCCAGCAGCAAAGCGGGGAACAATGAGCAGTTCTTC. Its protein is CASSKAGNNEQFF. The V call is TRBV21-1, the J call TRBJ2-1. TRBV21-1 is described as a pseudogene. The CDR3 runs 13 residues.

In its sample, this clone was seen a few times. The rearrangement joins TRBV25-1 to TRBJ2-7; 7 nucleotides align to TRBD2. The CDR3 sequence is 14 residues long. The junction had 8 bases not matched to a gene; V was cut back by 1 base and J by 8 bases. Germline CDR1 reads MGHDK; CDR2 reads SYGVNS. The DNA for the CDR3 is TGTGCCAGCAGTGAATCCACGGCGGGAGATAAGCAGTACTTC. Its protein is CASSESTAGDKQYF.

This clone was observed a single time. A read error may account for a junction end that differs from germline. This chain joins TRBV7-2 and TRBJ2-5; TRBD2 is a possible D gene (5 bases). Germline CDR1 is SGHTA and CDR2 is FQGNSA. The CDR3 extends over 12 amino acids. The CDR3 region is CASSSRGRSQYF. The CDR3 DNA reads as TGTGCCAGCAGCTCCCGAGGGCGGTCCCAATACTTC.

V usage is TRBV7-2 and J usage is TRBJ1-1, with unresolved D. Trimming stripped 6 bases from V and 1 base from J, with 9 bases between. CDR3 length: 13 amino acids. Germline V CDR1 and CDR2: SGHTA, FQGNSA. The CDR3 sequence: CASRSAENTEAFF. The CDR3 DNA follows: TGTGCCAGCAGGTCGGCGGAGAACACTGAAGCTTTCTTT.